Listed below are T cell receptor beta chains from one sample, sequenced in a study of T cell clones after liver transplantation. Using immunoSEQ multiplex PCR, the repertoire was profiled, and TCRdb retains in-frame clones only, with some absent. The data show tens of thousands of clones, with over 65% seen just once and 2.8% held by the top ten. The specimen comprised CD4+ T cells from blood, sampled at the 22-month timepoint. The receptors derive from a human patient who received a liver transplant. A subset of T cells may come from the graft donor. Each CDR3 is given with its conserved first and last residue. A D gene is named only where the DNA matches it firmly. The listing skips clone size in some rows; elsewhere it reads once, few, many or a size class.

>TRBV4-3|TRBJ2-6|once|-
TGCGCCAGCAGCCGGCGGGGCAGCTCTGGGGCCAACGTCCTGACTTTC
CASSRRGSSGANVLTF
>TRBV28|TRBJ1-2|-|-
TGTGCCAGCAGTTCCTCCGACACCTATGGCTACACCTTC
CASSSSDTYGYTF
>TRBV4-1|TRBJ2-7|-|-
TGCGCCAGCAGCCAGACCCTGGGGGGCCGGGACGAGCAGTACTTC
CASSQTLGGRDEQYF
>TRBV7-2|TRBJ1-2|-|TRBD1
TGTGCCAGCAGCTTCGGACAGGACCACTATGGCTACACCTTC
CASSFGQDHYGYTF
>TRBV9|TRBJ2-7|-|TRBD2
TGTGCCAGCAGCGTGGGGACTAGCGGGAATGGATTTACCTACGAGCAGTACTTC
CASSVGTSGNGFTYEQYF
>TRBV18|TRBJ2-1|-|-
TGTGCCAGCTCACCACCGAGCTCCTACAATGAGCAGTTCTTC
CASSPPSSYNEQFF
>TRBV11-2|TRBJ2-3|few|TRBD2
TGTGCCAGCAGCTTAGCGAGCGGGAGAGGAGATACGCAGTATTTT
CASSLASGRGDTQYF
>TRBV7-3|TRBJ1-1|-|-
TGTGCCAGCAGCAGCCGAGTAGGGGTCGGTGAAGCTTTCTTT
CASSSRVGVGEAFF
>TRBV6-5|TRBJ2-1|-|-
TGTGCCAGCAGTTTTGCAGGGTCTAATGAGCAGTTCTTC
CASSFAGSNEQFF
>TRBV9|TRBJ1-4|-|TRBD1
TGTGCCAGCAGCACCGACAAGGGGGCGCAGGTTGAAAAACTGTTTTTT
CASSTDKGAQVEKLFF
>TRBV7-9|TRBJ2-7|-|-
TGTGCCAGCAGCTCCCAGGGCTACGAGCAGTACTTC
CASSSQGYEQYF
>TRBV25-1|TRBJ2-7|-|TRBD2
TGTGCCAGCAGTGAATCCGTGCTAGCGGGAGGAAATTACGAGCAGTACTTC
CASSESVLAGGNYEQYF
>TRBV6-1|TRBJ2-1|-|TRBD2
TGTGCCAGCAGTGAAGCGCTTCTAGCGGGGGCAGATGAGCAGTTCTTC
CASSEALLAGADEQFF
>TRBV4-3|TRBJ2-7|-|TRBD2
TGCGCCAGCAGCTTAGCGGGGACCTACGAGCAGTACTTC
CASSLAGTYEQYF
>TRBV5-6|TRBJ2-3|-|TRBD2
TGTGCCAGCAGCTTCACAAGACTAGCGGATACAGATACGCAGTATTTT
CASSFTRLADTDTQYF
>TRBV10-3|TRBJ2-3|-|-
TGTGCCATCAGTGCGTCGAGAAGGCCTAGCCTAAATCAGGCAGATACGCAGTATTTT
CAISASRRPSLNQADTQYF
>TRBV5-4|TRBJ2-3|-|-
TGTGCCAGCAGCTTGGTACAATCCAGAGATACGCAGTATTTT
CASSLVQSRDTQYF
>TRBV7-2|TRBJ2-5|-|TRBD1
TGTGCCAGCACCCGAACAGGGGGCCTCTACCAAGAGACCCAGTACTTC
CASTRTGGLYQETQYF
>TRBV2|TRBJ2-1|-|TRBD2
TGTGCCAGCAGAGTGAGCGGGGATTACAATGAGCAGTTCTTC
CASRVSGDYNEQFF
>TRBV18|TRBJ2-1|-|TRBD2
TGTGCCAGCTCACAGCCCGGGACTAGCGGCTACAATGAGCAGTTCTTC
CASSQPGTSGYNEQFF
>TRBV6-1|TRBJ2-7|many|-
TGTGCCAGCATTTTTTTGGCAGGGCACGAGCAGTACTTC
CASIFLAGHEQYF
>TRBV7-2|TRBJ1-3|-|-
TGTGCCAGCAGCTTATTGGAGTTCCACTCTGGAAACACCATATATTTT
CASSLLEFHSGNTIYF
>TRBV5-1|TRBJ1-4|few|-
TGCGCCAGCAGCTTGGCTAGCCAGGGCGAGGAAAAACTGTTTTTT
CASSLASQGEEKLFF
>TRBV7-3|TRBJ1-2|-|TRBD1
TGTGCCAGCAGCTCCGGTGGACAGGGGGCGATTGGCTACACCTTC
CASSSGGQGAIGYTF
>TRBV15|TRBJ2-7|once|-
TGTGCCACCAGCAGAGATTACAGATACGAGCAGTACTTC
CATSRDYRYEQYF
>TRBV4-3|TRBJ2-1|-|-
TGCGCCAGCAGCGAACAGGGTGATGAGCAGTTCTTC
CASSEQGDEQFF
>TRBV5-6|TRBJ2-7|-|TRBD1
TGTGCCAGCAGATTGGGACAGAGCATTACCTACGAGCAGTACTTC
CASRLGQSITYEQYF
>TRBV4-3|TRBJ2-5|-|TRBD1
TGCGCCAGCAGCCAAATGACAGGGCCGTGGGAGACCCAGTACTTC
CASSQMTGPWETQYF
>TRBV7-2|TRBJ1-5|-|-
TGTGCCAGCAGCTTAACGGGGGAGGCGAATCAGCCCCAGCATTTT
CASSLTGEANQPQHF
>TRBV5-4|TRBJ2-7|-|-
TGTGCCAGCAGCGTAGGGACCTACGAGCAGTACTTC
CASSVGTYEQYF
>TRBV9|TRBJ2-4|-|-
TGTGCCAGCACCAGGGCGGTCAAAAACATTCAGTACTTC
CASTRAVKNIQYF
>TRBV4-3|TRBJ2-3|-|-
TGCGCCAGCAGCCAAGATGACAACACAGATACGCAGTATTTT
CASSQDDNTDTQYF
>TRBV18|TRBJ1-3|-|-
TGTGCCAGCTCACCGGCCGGGGGAAACACCATATATTTT
CASSPAGGNTIYF
>TRBV28|TRBJ1-1|-|-
TGTGCCAGCAGTCCCCCCAGGTGGGAAGCTTTCTTT
CASSPPRWEAFF
>TRBV7-9|TRBJ1-3|few|-
TGTGCCAGCAGCTTCGGCCTGGAGGACACCATATATTTT
CASSFGLEDTIYF
>TRBV4-2|TRBJ1-2|few|-
TGTGCCAGCAGCCCCCTGGGCCCGCCGGACTATGGCTACACCTTC
CASSPLGPPDYGYTF
>TRBV19|TRBJ1-1|-|-
TGTGCCAGTAGTATAGAGGGCAAGAACACTGAAGCTTTCTTT
CASSIEGKNTEAFF
>TRBV7-3|TRBJ2-1|-|-
TGTGCCAGCAGCTTAAGAGTAGGGGGCGGGGCGGAGCAGTTCTTC
CASSLRVGGGAEQFF
>TRBV7-3|TRBJ2-3|-|TRBD2
TGTGCCAGCAGCCCCACTAGCGGGTACACAGATACGCAGTATTTT
CASSPTSGYTDTQYF
>TRBV9|TRBJ2-2|-|TRBD2
TGTGCCAGCAGCGTCCGACCCTTAAGAGCGGGAGGGCTTCGGGGGGAGCTGTTTTTT
CASSVRPLRAGGLRGELFF
>TRBV7-3|TRBJ2-3|-|TRBD2
TGTGCCAGCAGCTTAGGACTAGGGGCTTCGGATACGCAGTATTTT
CASSLGLGASDTQYF
>TRBV6-5|TRBJ2-7|-|-
TGTGCCAGCAGTGCTCGGGGAAGCGGGTCCTACGAGCAGTACTTC
CASSARGSGSYEQYF
>TRBV11-3|TRBJ2-2|-|-
TGTGCCAGCAGCTTAGGAGGGGAGAACACCGGGGAGCTGTTTTTT
CASSLGGENTGELFF
>TRBV28|TRBJ2-3|-|-
TGTGCCAGCACCGCCCCGGGGGAGCCCACAGATACGCAGTATTTT
CASTAPGEPTDTQYF
>TRBV7-2|TRBJ1-4|-|-
TGTGCCAGCAGCTTAGAAGGGGCTCGGGCTAATGAAAAACTGTTTTTT
CASSLEGARANEKLFF
>TRBV9|TRBJ2-5|once|-
TGTGCCAGCAGCGTGGATACTGGGGAGACCCAGTACTTC
CASSVDTGETQYF
>TRBV28|TRBJ1-3|-|-
TGTGCCACCGCACGGAACGCGGCCGAGCAACCTGAAAACACCATATATTTT
CATARNAAEQPENTIYF
>TRBV15|TRBJ2-5|-|-
TGTGCCACCAGCACGATCGGCGGTGGGGAGACCCAGTACTTC
CATSTIGGGETQYF
>TRBV11-2|TRBJ1-1|-|TRBD1
TGTGCCAGCAAAAGGTCCCAGGGGGCGGTGAACACTGAAGCTTTCTTT
CASKRSQGAVNTEAFF